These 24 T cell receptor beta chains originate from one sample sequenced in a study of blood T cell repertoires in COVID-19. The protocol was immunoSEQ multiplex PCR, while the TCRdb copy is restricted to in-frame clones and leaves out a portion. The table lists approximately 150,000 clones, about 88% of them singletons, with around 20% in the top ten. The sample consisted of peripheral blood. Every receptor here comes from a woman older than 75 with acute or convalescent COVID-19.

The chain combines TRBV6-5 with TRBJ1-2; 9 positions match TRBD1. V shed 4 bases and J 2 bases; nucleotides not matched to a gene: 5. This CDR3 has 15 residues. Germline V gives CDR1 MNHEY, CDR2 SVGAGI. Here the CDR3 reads CASSLTTGGNYGYTF. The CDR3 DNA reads TGTGCCAGCAGTTTAACTACAGGGGGCAACTATGGCTACACCTTC.

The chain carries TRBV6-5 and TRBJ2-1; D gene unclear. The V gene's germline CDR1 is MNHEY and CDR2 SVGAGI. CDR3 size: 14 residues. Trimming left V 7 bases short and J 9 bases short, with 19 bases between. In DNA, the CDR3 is TGTGCCAGCACCCCAGGTTTATCTTTTGGTGAGCAGTTCTTC. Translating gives CASTPGLSFGEQFF.

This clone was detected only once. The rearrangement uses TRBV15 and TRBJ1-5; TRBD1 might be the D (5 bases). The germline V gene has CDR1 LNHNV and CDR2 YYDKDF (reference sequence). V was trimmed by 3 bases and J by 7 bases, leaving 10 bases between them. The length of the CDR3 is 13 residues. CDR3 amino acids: CATSSYRLQPQHF. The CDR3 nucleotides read TGTGCCACCAGCAGTTACAGGTTACAGCCCCAGCATTTT.

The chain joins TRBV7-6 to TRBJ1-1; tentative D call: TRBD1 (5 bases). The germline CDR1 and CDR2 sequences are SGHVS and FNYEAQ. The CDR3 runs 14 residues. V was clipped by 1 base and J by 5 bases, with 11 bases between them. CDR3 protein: CASSLVSGRTEAFF. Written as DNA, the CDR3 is TGTGCCAGCAGCTTAGTGTCAGGGCGAACTGAAGCTTTCTTT.

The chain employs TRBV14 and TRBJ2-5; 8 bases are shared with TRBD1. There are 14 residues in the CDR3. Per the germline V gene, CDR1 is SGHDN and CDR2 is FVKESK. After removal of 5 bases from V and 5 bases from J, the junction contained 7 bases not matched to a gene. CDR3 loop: CASSWTGLWETQYF. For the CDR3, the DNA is TGTGCCAGCAGCTGGACAGGGCTATGGGAGACCCAGTACTTC.

The CDR3 DNA reads as TGTGCCGTACAGGGACGGTCTGAAAAACTGTTTTTT. Residues: CAVQGRSEKLFF. The J gene is TRBJ1-4, the V gene TRBV5-6, with D maybe TRBD1 (6 bases). V was shortened by 10 bases and J by 7 bases, with 14 bases between the two germline ends. The CDR3 length is 12 residues. The V gene's germline CDR1 is SGHDT and CDR2 YYEEEE.

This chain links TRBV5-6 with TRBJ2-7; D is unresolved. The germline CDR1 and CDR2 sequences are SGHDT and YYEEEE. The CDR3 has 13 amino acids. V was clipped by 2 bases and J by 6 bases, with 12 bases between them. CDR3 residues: CASSFSFTGEQYF. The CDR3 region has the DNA TGTGCCAGCAGCTTTTCTTTCACTGGCGAGCAGTACTTC.

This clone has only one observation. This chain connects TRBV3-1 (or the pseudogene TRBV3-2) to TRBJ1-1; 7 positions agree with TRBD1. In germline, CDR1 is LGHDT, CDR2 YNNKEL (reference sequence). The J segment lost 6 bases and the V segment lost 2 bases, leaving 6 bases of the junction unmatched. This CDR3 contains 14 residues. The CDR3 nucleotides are TGTGCCAGCAGCCAATTTGGTCAGGGGGCTGAAGCTTTCTTT. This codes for CASSQFGQGAEAFF.

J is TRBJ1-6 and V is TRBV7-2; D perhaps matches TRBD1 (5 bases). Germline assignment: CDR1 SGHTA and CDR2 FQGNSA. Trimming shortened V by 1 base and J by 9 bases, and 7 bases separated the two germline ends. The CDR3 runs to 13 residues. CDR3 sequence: CASSLVQGSPLHF. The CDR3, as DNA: TGTGCCAGCAGCTTAGTCCAGGGTTCACCCCTCCACTTT.

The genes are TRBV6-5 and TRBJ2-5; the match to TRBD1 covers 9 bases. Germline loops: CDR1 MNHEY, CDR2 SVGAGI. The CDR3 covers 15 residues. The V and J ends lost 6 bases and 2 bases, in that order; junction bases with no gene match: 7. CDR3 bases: TGTGCCAGCAGGAGGGACAGGGTAGGTCAAGAGACCCAGTACTTC. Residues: CASRRDRVGQETQYF.

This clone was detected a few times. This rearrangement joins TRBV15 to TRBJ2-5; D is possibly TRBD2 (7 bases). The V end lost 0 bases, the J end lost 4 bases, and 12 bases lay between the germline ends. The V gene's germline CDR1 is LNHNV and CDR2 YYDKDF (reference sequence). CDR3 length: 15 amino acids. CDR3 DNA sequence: TGTGCCACCAGCAGAGATGAGGGGGGGCTAGAGACCCAGTACTTC. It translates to CATSRDEGGLETQYF. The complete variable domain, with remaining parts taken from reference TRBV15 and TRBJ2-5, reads DAMVIQNPRYQVTQFGKPVTLSCSQTLNHNVMYWYQQKSSQAPKLLFHYYDKDFNNEADTPDNFQSRRPNTSFCFLDIRSPGLGDTAMYLCATSRDEGGLETQYFGPGTRLLVL.

CDR3 sequence (DNA): TGTGCCAGCAGCCAACCGGGACAGACAAATTCACCCCTCCACTTT. Translating it yields CASSQPGQTNSPLHF. The chain uses TRBV14 and TRBJ1-6; 7 bases line up with TRBD1. Trimming at V came to 2 bases and at J to 7 bases, leaving 5 bases not matched to a gene. Per germline, CDR1 SGHDN and CDR2 FVKESK. This CDR3 has 15 residues.

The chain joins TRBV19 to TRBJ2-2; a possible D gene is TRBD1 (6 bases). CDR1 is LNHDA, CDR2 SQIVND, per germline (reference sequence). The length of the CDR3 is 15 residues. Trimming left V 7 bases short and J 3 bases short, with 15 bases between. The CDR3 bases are TGTGCCAGTACCCAGGAGGACAGCTACACCGGGGAGCTGTTTTTT. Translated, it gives CASTQEDSYTGELFF.

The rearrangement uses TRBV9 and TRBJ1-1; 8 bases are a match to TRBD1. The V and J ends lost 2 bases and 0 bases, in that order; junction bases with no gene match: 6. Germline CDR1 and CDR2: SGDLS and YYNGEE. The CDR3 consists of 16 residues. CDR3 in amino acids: CASSVTGALMNTEAFF. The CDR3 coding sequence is TGTGCCAGCAGCGTGACAGGGGCGTTGATGAACACTGAAGCTTTCTTT. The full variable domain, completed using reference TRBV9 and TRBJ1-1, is DSGVTQTPKHLITATGQRVTLRCSPRSGDLSVYWYQQSLDQGLQFLIQYYNGEERAKGNILERFSAQQFPDLHSELNLSSLELGDSALYFCASSVTGALMNTEAFFGQGTRLTVV.

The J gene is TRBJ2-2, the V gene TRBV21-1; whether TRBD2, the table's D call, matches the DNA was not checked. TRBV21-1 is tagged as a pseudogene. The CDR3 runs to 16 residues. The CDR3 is CASSKAGSRETGELFF. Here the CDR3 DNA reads TGTGCCAGCAGCAAAGCGGGGTCACGGGAGACCGGGGAGCTGTTTTTT.

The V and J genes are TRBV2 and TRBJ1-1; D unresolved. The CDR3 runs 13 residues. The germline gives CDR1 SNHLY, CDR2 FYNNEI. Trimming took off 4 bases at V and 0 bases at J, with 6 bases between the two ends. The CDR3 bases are TGTGCCAGCAGTGGTCCTTTGAACACTGAAGCTTTCTTT. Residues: CASSGPLNTEAFF.

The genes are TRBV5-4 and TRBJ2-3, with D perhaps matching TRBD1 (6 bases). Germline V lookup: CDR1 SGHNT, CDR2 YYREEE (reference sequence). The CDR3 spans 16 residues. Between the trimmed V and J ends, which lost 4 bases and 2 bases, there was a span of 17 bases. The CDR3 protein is CASSRLQGHYTDTQYF. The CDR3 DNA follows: TGTGCCAGCAGCCGACTACAGGGACACTACACAGATACGCAGTATTTT.

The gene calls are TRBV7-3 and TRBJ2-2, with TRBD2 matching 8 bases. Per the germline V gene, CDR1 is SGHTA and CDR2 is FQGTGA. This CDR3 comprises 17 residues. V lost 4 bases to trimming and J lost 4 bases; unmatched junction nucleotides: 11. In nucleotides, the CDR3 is TGTGCCAGCAGCTCCGCCTCGGGGGGGGTATCCACCGGGGAGCTGTTTTTT. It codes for CASSSASGGVSTGELFF.

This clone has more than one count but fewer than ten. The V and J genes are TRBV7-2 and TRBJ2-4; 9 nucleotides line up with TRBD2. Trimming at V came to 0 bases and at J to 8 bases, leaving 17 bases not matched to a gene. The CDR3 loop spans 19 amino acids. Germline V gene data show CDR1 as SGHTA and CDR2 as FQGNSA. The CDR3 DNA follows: TGTGCCAGCAGCTTAGCTAGGGGAATGACTAGCGGTAAACGGGACATTCAGTACTTC. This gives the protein CASSLARGMTSGKRDIQYF. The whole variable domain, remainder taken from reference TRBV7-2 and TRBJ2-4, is GAGVSQSPSNKVTEKGKDVELRCDPISGHTALYWYRQSLGQGLEFLIYFQGNSAPDKSGLPSDRFSAERTGGSVSTLTIQRTQQEDSAVYLCASSLARGMTSGKRDIQYFGAGTRLSVL.

The CDR3 spells CASSLGQTGAGNTIYF. As DNA, the CDR3 is TGTGCCAGCAGCTTAGGTCAGACAGGGGCTGGAAACACCATATATTTT. J is TRBJ1-3 and V is TRBV7-9; the match to TRBD1 covers 8 bases. Germline-derived CDR1 and CDR2 are SEHNR and FQNEAQ (reference sequence). V was clipped by 1 base and J by 2 bases; unmatched bases: 4. This CDR3 region has 16 residues.

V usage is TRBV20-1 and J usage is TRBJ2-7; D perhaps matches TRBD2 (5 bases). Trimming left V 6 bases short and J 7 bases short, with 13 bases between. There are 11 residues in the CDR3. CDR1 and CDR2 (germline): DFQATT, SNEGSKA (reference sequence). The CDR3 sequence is CSALKADEQYF. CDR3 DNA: TGCAGTGCCCTGAAAGCGGATGAGCAGTACTTC.

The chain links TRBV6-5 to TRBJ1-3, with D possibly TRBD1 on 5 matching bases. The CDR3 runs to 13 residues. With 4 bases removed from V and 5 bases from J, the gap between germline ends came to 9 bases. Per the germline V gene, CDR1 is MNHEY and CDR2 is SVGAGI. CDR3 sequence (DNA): TGTGCCAGCAGTTCGGGACTCAGAAACACCATATATTTT. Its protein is CASSSGLRNTIYF.

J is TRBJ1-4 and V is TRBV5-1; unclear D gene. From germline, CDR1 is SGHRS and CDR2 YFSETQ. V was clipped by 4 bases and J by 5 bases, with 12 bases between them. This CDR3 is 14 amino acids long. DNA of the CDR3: TGCGCCAGCAGCCACAGTGCGTCAAATGAAAAACTGTTTTTT. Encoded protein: CASSHSASNEKLFF. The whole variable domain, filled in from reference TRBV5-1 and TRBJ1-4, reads KAGVTQTPRYLIKTRGQQVTLSCSPISGHRSVSWYQQTPGQGLQFLFEYFSETQRNKGNFPGRFSGRQFSNSRSEMNVSTLELGDSALYLCASSHSASNEKLFFGSGTQLSVL.

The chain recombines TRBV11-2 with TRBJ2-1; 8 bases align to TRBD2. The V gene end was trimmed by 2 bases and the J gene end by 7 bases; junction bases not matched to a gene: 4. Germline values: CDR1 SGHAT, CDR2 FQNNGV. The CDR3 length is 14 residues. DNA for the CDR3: TGTGCCAGCAGCTTACGGGAGCGGGGGAATGAGCAGTTCTTC. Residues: CASSLRERGNEQFF. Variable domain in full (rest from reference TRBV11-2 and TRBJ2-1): EAGVAQSPRYKIIEKRQSVAFWCNPISGHATLYWYQQILGQGPKLLIQFQNNGVVDDSQLPKDRFSAERLKGVDSTLKIQPAKLEDSAVYLCASSLRERGNEQFFGPGTRLTVL.